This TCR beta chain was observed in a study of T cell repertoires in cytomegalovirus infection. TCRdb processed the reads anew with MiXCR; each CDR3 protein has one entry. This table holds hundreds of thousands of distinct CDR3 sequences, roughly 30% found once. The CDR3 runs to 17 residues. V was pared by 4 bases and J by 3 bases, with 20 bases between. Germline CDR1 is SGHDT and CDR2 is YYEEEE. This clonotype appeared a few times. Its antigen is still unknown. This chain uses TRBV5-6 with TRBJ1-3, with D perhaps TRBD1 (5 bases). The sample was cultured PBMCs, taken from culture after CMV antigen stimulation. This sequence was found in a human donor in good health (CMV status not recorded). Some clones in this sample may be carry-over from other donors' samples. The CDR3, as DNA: TGTGCCAGCAGCCCAGAGAAAGGGGTTAAATTTGGAAACACCATATATTTT. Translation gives CASSPEKGVKFGNTIYF.